The 18 T cell receptor beta chains given below trace back to one sample, sequenced in a study of cytomegalovirus exposure and HLA in healthy donors. PCR primers comprised 60 Vbeta and 13 Jbeta primers. This table comes from immunoSEQ multiplex PCR, and its TCRdb copy is limited to in-frame clones, with some not included. Of over 30,000 clones listed, 80% are singletons. The sequenced sample consisted of PBMCs. The receptors stem from a male donor in good health and CMV-seronegative.

This chain connects TRBV7-9 to TRBJ1-1; D gene unclear. The V gene's germline CDR1 is SEHNR and CDR2 FQNEAQ (reference sequence). V was pared by 1 base and J by 2 bases, with 2 bases between. The CDR3 spans 12 residues. The CDR3 nucleotides are TGTGCCAGCAGCTTAGTAAACACTGAAGCTTTCTTT. Amino acids: CASSLVNTEAFF.

This clone was counted once. The chain links TRBV29-1 to TRBJ1-1; D ambiguous. CDR1 and CDR2 from the germline V gene are SQVTM and ANQGSEA. V lost 7 bases and J 3 bases, leaving 12 bases between the germline ends. CDR3 length: 12 amino acids. CDR3 coding DNA: TGCAGCGCTGGCGGCAGTTACACTGAAGCTTTCTTT. Its translation: CSAGGSYTEAFF.

V gene TRBV6-5 combines with J gene TRBJ1-2; 7 bases are a match to TRBD1. The CDR3 is made up of 14 amino acids. V shed 7 bases and J 5 bases; nucleotides not matched to a gene: 10. Germline lookup yields CDR1 MNHEY and CDR2 SVGAGI. The CDR3 is CASTRTGEHYGYTF. In nucleotides, the CDR3 is TGTGCCAGCACCCGAACAGGGGAACATTATGGCTACACCTTC.

CDR3 protein: CASGGQASNYGYTF. In nucleotides, the CDR3 is TGTGCCAGTGGGGGACAGGCGTCAAACTATGGCTACACCTTC. The chain carries TRBV2 and TRBJ1-2; TRBD1 matches at 8 bases. Trimming cost V 9 bases and J 2 bases; bases outside gene matches: 8. The CDR3 loop spans 14 amino acids. Germline-derived CDR1 and CDR2 are SNHLY and FYNNEI.

The table lists this clone with a few counts. The V call is TRBV2, the J call TRBJ2-3; 10 nucleotides line up with TRBD2. V was pared by 5 bases and J by 2 bases, with 10 bases of the junction left unmatched. The CDR3 is made up of 17 amino acids. Germline values: CDR1 SNHLY, CDR2 FYNNEI. CDR3: CASSLRGLAAITDTQYF. CDR3 DNA: TGTGCCAGCAGTCTCCGAGGACTAGCGGCGATCACAGATACGCAGTATTTT.

V usage is TRBV28 and J usage is TRBJ1-4; 7 nucleotides match TRBD1. Germline V gene lookup returns CDR1 MDHEN and CDR2 SYDVKM. The V gene end was trimmed by 8 bases and the J gene end by 5 bases; junction bases not matched to a gene: 11. CDR3 size: 15 residues. As DNA, the CDR3 is TGTGCCAGCCTTCCGGGTGACAGGGCAAATGAAAAACTGTTTTTT. Protein: CASLPGDRANEKLFF.

This sequence joins TRBV30 and TRBJ1-4; TRBD1 might be the D (5 bases). V was trimmed by 0 bases and J by 11 bases, leaving 16 bases between them. Germline V lookup: CDR1 GTSNPN, CDR2 SVGIG (reference sequence). CDR3 length: 14 residues. The CDR3 bases are TGTGCCTGGAGTGTCCCCGGCCGGGGGGAGAAACTGTTTTTT. Encoded protein: CAWSVPGRGEKLFF.

The J gene is TRBJ2-2, the V gene TRBV25-1; D ambiguous. The V gene's germline CDR1 is MGHDK and CDR2 SYGVNS. This CDR3 is built from 14 residues. V was clipped by 3 bases and J by 3 bases, with 8 bases between them. The CDR3 sequence is CASSDTTYTGELFF. DNA for the CDR3: TGTGCCAGCAGTGACACGACTTACACCGGGGAGCTGTTTTTT.

This sequence joins TRBV7-6 and TRBJ2-2; D not resolved. Germline V gene lookup returns CDR1 SGHVS and CDR2 FNYEAQ. Trimming removed 5 bases at V and 6 bases at J, with 10 bases between. The CDR3 length is 13 residues. The CDR3, as DNA: TGTGCCAGCAGCCCTACCGAAGCCGGGGAGCTGTTTTTT. It codes for CASSPTEAGELFF.

This chain joins TRBV4-3 and TRBJ2-7, with 12 bases fitting TRBD2. Germline V gene data show CDR1 as LGHNA and CDR2 as YSLEER. J gave up 1 base and V 3 bases, and 1 base lay outside the gene matches. The CDR3 extends over 15 amino acids. DNA for the CDR3: TGCGCCAGCAGCCAGGGACTAGCGGGTTCCTACGAGCAGTACTTC. Its translation: CASSQGLAGSYEQYF.

The chain has TRBV18 and TRBJ1-1; 8 nucleotides match TRBD1. CDR1 KGHSH and CDR2 LQKENI come from the germline V gene. The CDR3 loop spans 14 amino acids. V dropped 4 bases and J dropped 7; count of bases not matched to a gene: 8. The CDR3 protein is CASSQDRVQGEAFF. The CDR3 nucleotides are TGTGCCAGCTCACAGGACAGGGTACAAGGTGAAGCTTTCTTT.

The chain carries TRBV19 and TRBJ2-6; D unclear. The germline V gene encodes CDR1 LNHDA and CDR2 SQIVND (reference sequence). Trimming left V 3 bases short and J 2 bases short, with 8 bases between. CDR3 length: 15 residues. CDR3 nucleotides: TGTGCCAGTAGTATTGATATAGCTGGGGCCAACGTCCTGACTTTC. Encoded protein: CASSIDIAGANVLTF. The full variable domain, rest sourced from reference TRBV19 and TRBJ2-6, is DGGITQSPKYLFRKEGQNVTLSCEQNLNHDAMYWYRQDPGQGLRLIYYSQIVNDFQKGDIAEGYSVSREKKESFPLTVTSAQKNPTAFYLCASSIDIAGANVLTFGAGSRLTVL.

The CDR3 DNA is TGTGCCAGCTGGCGGGAACCGAACACTGAAGCTTTCTTT. As protein: CASWREPNTEAFF. The rearrangement joins TRBV18 to TRBJ1-1; D is uncertain. Germline CDR1 KGHSH, CDR2 LQKENI. Trimming took 7 bases from V and 1 from J, leaving 10 bases between them. This CDR3 contains 13 residues.

This clone was observed a handful of times. This sequence joins TRBV28 and TRBJ1-2; 8 bases agree with TRBD1. The J segment lost 4 bases and the V segment lost 4 bases, leaving 11 bases of the junction unmatched. The CDR3 spans 16 residues. Germline V gene data show CDR1 as MDHEN and CDR2 as SYDVKM. The CDR3 is CASSSRQGPSLYGYTF. As DNA, the CDR3 is TGTGCCAGCAGTTCCCGACAGGGGCCCTCACTCTATGGCTACACCTTC.

This sequence joins TRBV6-1 and TRBJ1-2; D not resolved. The CDR3 length is 12 residues. V was pared by 6 bases and J by 8 bases, with 13 bases between. Germline lookup yields CDR1 MNHNS and CDR2 SASEGT. Here the CDR3 reads CASRADNYGYTF. CDR3 DNA: TGTGCCAGCAGGGCCGACAATTACGGCTACACCTTC.

This clone occurred a few times. This rearrangement joins TRBV4-3 to TRBJ1-5; the D is unclear. The CDR3 totals 14 residues. Trimming cost V 0 bases and J 7 bases, with 10 bases left between them. Germline-derived CDR1 and CDR2 are LGHNA and YSLEER. CDR3 sequence reads: CASSQEAVGQPQHF. The CDR3, as DNA: TGCGCCAGCAGCCAAGAGGCCGTCGGGCAGCCCCAGCATTTT.

The rearrangement links TRBV19 to TRBJ2-3, with TRBD2 matching 12 bases. The J segment lost 3 bases and the V segment lost 3 bases, leaving 13 bases of the junction unmatched. Germline loops: CDR1 LNHDA, CDR2 SQIVND (reference sequence). The length of the CDR3 is 19 residues. The CDR3 DNA is TGTGCCAGTAGTATCTCTTCCTGGGTCCTAGCGGGAGGGACAGATACGCAGTATTTT. As protein: CASSISSWVLAGGTDTQYF.

The chain is built from TRBV9 and TRBJ2-1, with 7 bases lining up with TRBD1. Germline V lookup: CDR1 SGDLS, CDR2 YYNGEE. After removal of 0 bases from V and 6 bases from J, the junction contained 6 bases not matched to a gene. There are 15 residues in the CDR3. DNA for the CDR3: TGTGCCAGCAGCGTAGACCCAGGGGGACCCAATGAGCAGTTCTTC. Translated, it gives CASSVDPGGPNEQFF.